Listed below are T cell receptor beta chains from one sample, sequenced in a study of blood T cell repertoires in COVID-19. The data were produced by immunoSEQ multiplex PCR, yet TCRdb's version contains in-frame clones alone and is incomplete. In the table there are about 480,000 clones, 85% to 90% of which are singletons. Sequencing used PBMCs or T cells enriched from blood (not recorded which). These receptor sequences come from a woman between 35 and 50 years old who had recovered from COVID-19. Both conserved end residues are part of each CDR3. Fields, in order: J gene, clone size, D gene, V gene, CDR3 DNA, CDR3 protein. D genes are given only for firm matches. Size values are once, few and many counts, or a class for expanded clones, and some rows have none.

>TRBJ2-1|few|TRBD2|TRBV6-5
TGTGCCAGCAGTCGAGCGGGAGGGCTGAATGAGCAGTTCTTC
CASSRAGGLNEQFF
>TRBJ1-6|NA|NA|TRBV28
TGTGCCAGCAGCACCCCAGGGCTGAATTCACCCCTCCACTTT
CASSTPGLNSPLHF
>TRBJ2-5|NA|TRBD1|TRBV3-1/TRBV3-2
TGTGCCAGCAGCCAAACCAGGGGGCGCGGAGAGACCCAGTACTTC
CASSQTRGRGETQYF
>TRBJ2-1|NA|TRBD2|TRBV7-2
TGTGCCAGCAGCTCGGGACTAGCGGTAACCTACAATGAGCAGTTCTTC
CASSSGLAVTYNEQFF
>TRBJ2-3|NA|TRBD2|TRBV7-9
TGTGCCAGCAGCTTTCTCGCGGGAGGGCGGGGCACAGATACGCAGTATTTT
CASSFLAGGRGTDTQYF
>TRBJ1-2|NA|NA|TRBV29-1
TGCAGCGTTGAAGACAGGCAAGCTAACTATGGCTACACCTTC
CSVEDRQANYGYTF
>TRBJ1-3|NA|NA|TRBV6-5
TGTGCCAGCAGCCCACAGGGAAACTCTGGAAACACCATATATTTT
CASSPQGNSGNTIYF
>TRBJ2-6|NA|NA|TRBV27
TGTGCCAGCAGTTTCTACTCTGGGGCCAACGTCCTGACTTTC
CASSFYSGANVLTF
>TRBJ2-3|once|NA|TRBV9
TGTGCCAGCAGCTCCCTAGGGGCCACAGATACGCAGTATTTT
CASSSLGATDTQYF
>TRBJ1-1|NA|NA|TRBV3-1/TRBV3-2
TGTGCCAGCAGCCAAATTAGTCACACTGAAGCTTTCTTT
CASSQISHTEAFF
>TRBJ2-3|NA|NA|TRBV2
TGTGCCAGCAGTGACCCCGATACCGGGAGCCCCCCAGATACGCAGTATTTT
CASSDPDTGSPPDTQYF
>TRBJ1-2|NA|NA|TRBV7-9
TGTGCCAGCAGCTTTTGGGGGGGCGCGAACTATGGCTACACCTTC
CASSFWGGANYGYTF
>TRBJ1-2|NA|NA|TRBV19
TGTGCCAGTAGTGCGGGGGGGGTTGGCTATGGCTACACCTTC
CASSAGGVGYGYTF
>TRBJ1-5|NA|NA|TRBV29-1
TGCAGCGTTGGCTGGGGAGGAAACCAGCCCCAGCATTTT
CSVGWGGNQPQHF
>TRBJ2-1|NA|TRBD2|TRBV4-3
TGCGCCAGCAGCCAAGACGCGGGAGACTCCTACAATGAGCAGTTCTTC
CASSQDAGDSYNEQFF
>TRBJ2-2|NA|NA|TRBV5-1
TGCGCCAGCAGCTTGGGTTGGGGCGGCACCGGGGAGCTGTTTTTT
CASSLGWGGTGELFF
>TRBJ1-1|NA|NA|TRBV18
TGTGCCAGCTGGGAGGGGACCATGAACACTGAAGCTTTCTTT
CASWEGTMNTEAFF
>TRBJ1-4|NA|NA|TRBV2
TGTGCCAGCAGGAACCGGGACAACAGGAATGAAAAACTGTTTTTT
CASRNRDNRNEKLFF
>TRBJ2-3|many|TRBD1|TRBV27
TGTGCCAGCAGTACCCGGGACAGGGGGCGTAAAGATACGCAGTATTTT
CASSTRDRGRKDTQYF
>TRBJ2-5|NA|NA|TRBV5-1
TGCGCCAGCCGCCGGGGATGGCAAGAGACCCAGTACTTC
CASRRGWQETQYF
>TRBJ2-1|NA|NA|TRBV27
TGTGCCAGCAGTGAGGGGACTTCCGCTCAGGAGTTCTTC
CASSEGTSAQEFF
>TRBJ2-3|NA|TRBD2|TRBV7-2
TGTGCCAGCAGCCCCCGGGCTAGCGGGAGCACAGATACGCAGTATTTT
CASSPRASGSTDTQYF
>TRBJ1-5|NA|NA|TRBV7-6
TGTGCCAGCAGCTTAGAACAGGGTTTTAGTCAGCCCCAGCATTTT
CASSLEQGFSQPQHF
>TRBJ1-1|NA|TRBD1|TRBV28
TGTGCCAGCAGCCGGTCAGGGGGCGCAGGAATAGCTTTCTTT
CASSRSGGAGIAFF
>TRBJ1-1|NA|NA|TRBV21-1
TGTGCCAGCAGCTCTAGGACAGGGGGCTTCCAGAACACTGAAGCTTTCTTT
CASSSRTGGFQNTEAFF
>TRBJ2-2|once|TRBD1|TRBV9
TGTGCCAGCAGCCTAAGGGACAGCGCGAACACCGGGGAGCTGTTTTTT
CASSLRDSANTGELFF
>TRBJ1-1|once|NA|TRBV12-5
TGTGCTAGTGCTCAGGAGCGAGCACAGGTACTTGAAGCTTTCTTT
CASAQERAQVLEAFF
>TRBJ2-4|NA|TRBD1|TRBV27
TGTGCCAGTGGGACAGGAGGGGACATTCAGTACTTC
CASGTGGDIQYF
>TRBJ1-4|NA|NA|TRBV29-1
TGCAGCGGGGGCACAGGGATCAGTAATGAAAAACTGTTTTTT
CSGGTGISNEKLFF
>TRBJ1-4|NA|NA|TRBV5-4
TGTGCCAGCAGCTGGGGGGGTTCAACTAATGAAAAACTGTTTTTT
CASSWGGSTNEKLFF
>TRBJ1-5|NA|NA|TRBV19
TGTGCCAGTAGTGACCCAACTCTAGGGGTGAACCGACGCCAGCCCCAGCATTTT
CASSDPTLGVNRRQPQHF
>TRBJ1-1|NA|NA|TRBV27
TGTGCCAGCCTCGGGTGGGGGGGTCGCACTGAAGCTTTCTTT
CASLGWGGRTEAFF
>TRBJ1-3|NA|TRBD1|TRBV13
TGTGCCAGCAGCTTACCCCTGTCCCGGGACAGGGATATCTCTGGAAACACCATATATTTT
CASSLPLSRDRDISGNTIYF
>TRBJ1-1|NA|NA|TRBV10-3
TGTGCCATCAGTGAGTCGAAAGGGACCCTGGGGGGCACTGAAGCTTTCTTT
CAISESKGTLGGTEAFF
>TRBJ2-7|NA|NA|TRBV18
TGTGCCAGCTCACCACCTTTCGGGAGCTCAGAGCAGTACTTC
CASSPPFGSSEQYF
>TRBJ1-2|NA|TRBD1|TRBV12-5
TGTGCTAGTGCCCTGTTACAGGGGTCAAGTGGCTACACCTTC
CASALLQGSSGYTF
>TRBJ1-5|NA|NA|TRBV18
TGTGCCAGCTCACCAACAGACAGGCCCAGCAATCAGCCCCAGCATTTT
CASSPTDRPSNQPQHF
>TRBJ2-1|few|TRBD2|TRBV15
TGTGCCACCAGCACGTTGGTGGGAGGGTCTTACAATGAGCAGTTCTTC
CATSTLVGGSYNEQFF
>TRBJ2-3|few|NA|TRBV7-8
TGTGCCAGCAGCTTACGTAGCGGCCCAAGCACAGATACGCAGTATTTT
CASSLRSGPSTDTQYF
>TRBJ2-7|few|NA|TRBV6-2/TRBV6-3
TGTGCCAGCAGTTACTCGCTAGGGGTACGGGTCGAAGAGCAGTACTTC
CASSYSLGVRVEEQYF
>TRBJ2-7|NA|NA|TRBV4-2
TGTGCCAGCAGCCAGGAACATACTAGGCTGAGGAGCTCCTACGAGCAGTACTTC
CASSQEHTRLRSSYEQYF
>TRBJ2-1|once|TRBD2|TRBV6-8
TGTGCCAGCAGTTACCAGCTAGCGGGAGGGCCTAATGAGCAGTTCTTC
CASSYQLAGGPNEQFF
>TRBJ2-6|NA|NA|TRBV2
TGTGCCAGCAAAAATCCGTCTGGGGCCAACGTCCTGACTTTC
CASKNPSGANVLTF
>TRBJ2-5|once|NA|TRBV27
TGTGCCAGCAGTTTCCGGGACTCTCCATGGGCCCAGTACTTC
CASSFRDSPWAQYF
>TRBJ1-1|NA|NA|TRBV4-3
TGCGCCAGCAGCCAGGACTACTACACTGAAGCTTTCTTT
CASSQDYYTEAFF
>TRBJ2-7|NA|NA|TRBV2
TGTGCCAGCGGGCAAACCTACGAGCAGTACTTC
CASGQTYEQYF
>TRBJ1-2|NA|NA|TRBV12-3/TRBV12-4
TGTGCCAGCAGTTTAGGGAGTGGGGGCTACACCTTC
CASSLGSGGYTF
>TRBJ1-1|NA|NA|TRBV6-4
TGTGCCAGCAGTGACAGGATATCGGGGGTCACTGAAGCTTTCTTT
CASSDRISGVTEAFF
>TRBJ1-1|NA|NA|TRBV7-2
TGTGCCAGCAGTAAAATGGGACACCCAAATGAAGCTTTCTTT
CASSKMGHPNEAFF
>TRBJ1-6|NA|NA|TRBV3-1/TRBV3-2
TGTGCCAGCAGCCAGGGGAGGGTTAATTCACCCCTCCACTTT
CASSQGRVNSPLHF
>TRBJ2-1|NA|TRBD1|TRBV4-2
TGTGCCAGCAGCCAAGATCATGCAGGGGGTTTGGGAGACAATGAGCAGTTCTTC
CASSQDHAGGLGDNEQFF
>TRBJ2-7|NA|NA|TRBV19
NA
CASSISALAGGEQYF
>TRBJ1-3|NA|NA|TRBV7-9
TGTGCCAGCAGCGCCAAAGGGGCAGCCTCTGGAAACACCATATATTTT
CASSAKGAASGNTIYF
>TRBJ2-1|NA|NA|TRBV13
TGTGCCAGCAGCTTAAGGCCTGACAGTTACAATGAGCAGTTCTTC
CASSLRPDSYNEQFF
>TRBJ1-4|NA|NA|TRBV5-1
TGCGCCAGCAGCACCCAGGGTGGCACAACTAATGAAAAACTGTTTTTT
CASSTQGGTTNEKLFF
>TRBJ2-7|NA|TRBD2|TRBV7-2
TGTGCCAGCAGCTTAGGCGCTAGCGGGAGTAGGTACGAGCAGTACTTC
CASSLGASGSRYEQYF
>TRBJ2-5|NA|TRBD2|TRBV6-5
TGTGCCAGCAGTTACTCAGGCGGGGGGGGGCAAGAGACCCAGTACTTC
CASSYSGGGGQETQYF
>TRBJ1-5|NA|NA|TRBV6-2/TRBV6-3
TGTGCCAGCAGTCCCGCCGAGAGGTGGGTTCAGCCCCAGCATTTT
CASSPAERWVQPQHF
>TRBJ2-1|NA|TRBD2|TRBV24-1
TGTGCCACCAGTGACCCGATAGCGGGAGGGAGTTTGGGGAATGAGCAGTTCTTC
CATSDPIAGGSLGNEQFF
>TRBJ1-6|NA|TRBD1|TRBV7-2
TGTGCCAGCAGCTTAGGGGGGACAGTTGTTTCACCCCTCCACTTT
CASSLGGTVVSPLHF